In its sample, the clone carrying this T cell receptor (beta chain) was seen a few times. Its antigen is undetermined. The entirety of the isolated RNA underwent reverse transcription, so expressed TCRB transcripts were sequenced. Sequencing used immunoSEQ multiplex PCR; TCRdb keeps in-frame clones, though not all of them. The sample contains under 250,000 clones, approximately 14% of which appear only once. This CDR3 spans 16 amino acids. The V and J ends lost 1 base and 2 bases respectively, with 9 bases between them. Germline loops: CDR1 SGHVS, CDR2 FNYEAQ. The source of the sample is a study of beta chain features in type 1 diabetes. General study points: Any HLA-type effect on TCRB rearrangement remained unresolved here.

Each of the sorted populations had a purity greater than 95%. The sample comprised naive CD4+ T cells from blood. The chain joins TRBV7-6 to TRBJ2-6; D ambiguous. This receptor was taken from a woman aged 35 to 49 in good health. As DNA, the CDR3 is TGTGCCAGCAGCTTAGAGTCGGGTGCTGGGGCCAACGTCCTGACTTTC. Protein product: CASSLESGAGANVLTF.